What follows is one T cell receptor beta chain and its context. Antigen: not known. These data are taken from a study of cytomegalovirus exposure and HLA in healthy donors. Assay: immunoSEQ multiplex PCR; the TCRdb copy retains only in-frame clones and omits some. Altogether about 120,000 clones are present, approximately 89% being singletons, with the ten largest covering around 1.9%. Whole-study results and caveats: The study flagged roughly 160 TCR beta chains as cytomegalovirus-associated. There were some public TCRs occurring in many donors, but most TCR sequences were rare.

The source material was PBMCs. The receptor was isolated from a woman between 18 and 30 years old in good health and CMV-seronegative.

The CDR3 sequence is CASMNRYGYTF. CDR3 coding DNA: TGTGCCAGCATGAACAGATATGGCTACACCTTC. This rearrangement joins TRBV28 to TRBJ1-2; D gene uncertain. The germline V gene has CDR1 MDHEN and CDR2 SYDVKM. The CDR3 has 11 residues. Trimming removed 7 bases from V and 5 bases from J, with 8 bases in between.